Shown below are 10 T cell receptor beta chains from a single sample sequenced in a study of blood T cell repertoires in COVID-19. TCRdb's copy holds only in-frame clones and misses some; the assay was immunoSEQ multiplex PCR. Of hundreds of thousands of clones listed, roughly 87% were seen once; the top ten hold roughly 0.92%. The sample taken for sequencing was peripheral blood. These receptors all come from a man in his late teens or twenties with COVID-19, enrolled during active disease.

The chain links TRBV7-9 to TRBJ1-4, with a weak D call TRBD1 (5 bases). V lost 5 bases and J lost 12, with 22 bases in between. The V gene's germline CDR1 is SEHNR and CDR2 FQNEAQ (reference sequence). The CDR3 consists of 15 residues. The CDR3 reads CASSPRTSTPVELFF. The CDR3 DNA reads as TGTGCCAGCAGCCCCCGGACAAGCACCCCTGTGGAACTGTTTTTT.

The CDR3 sequence: CASSLGGRSYEQYF. The CDR3 nucleotides read TGTGCCAGCAGCTTGGGGGGGCGCTCCTACGAGCAGTACTTC. J is TRBJ2-7 and V is TRBV5-4, with D perhaps matching TRBD1 (6 bases). Trimming stripped 0 bases from V and 0 bases from J, with 7 bases between. The germline CDR1 and CDR2 sequences are SGHNT and YYREEE (reference sequence). The CDR3 contains 14 residues.

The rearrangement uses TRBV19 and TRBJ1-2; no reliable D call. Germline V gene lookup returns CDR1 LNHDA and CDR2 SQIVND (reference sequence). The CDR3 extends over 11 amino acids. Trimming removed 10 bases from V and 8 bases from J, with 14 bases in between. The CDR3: CATTTNGGYTF. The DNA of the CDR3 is TGTGCCACCACGACCAACGGGGGCTACACCTTC.

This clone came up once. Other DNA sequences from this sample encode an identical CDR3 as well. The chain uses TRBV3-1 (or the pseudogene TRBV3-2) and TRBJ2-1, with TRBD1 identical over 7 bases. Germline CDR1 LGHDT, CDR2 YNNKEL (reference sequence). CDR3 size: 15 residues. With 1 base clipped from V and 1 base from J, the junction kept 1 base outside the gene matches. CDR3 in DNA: TGTGCCAGCAGCCAAGGGACAGGATCCTACAATGAGCAGTTCTTC. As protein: CASSQGTGSYNEQFF.

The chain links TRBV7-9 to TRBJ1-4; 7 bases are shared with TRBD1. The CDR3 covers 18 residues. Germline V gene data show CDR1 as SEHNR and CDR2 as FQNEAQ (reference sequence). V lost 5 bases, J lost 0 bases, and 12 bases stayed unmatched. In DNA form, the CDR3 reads TGTGCCAGCAGCCCTGGGCGGACAGGCCGTTCAACTAATGAAAAACTGTTTTTT. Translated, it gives CASSPGRTGRSTNEKLFF.

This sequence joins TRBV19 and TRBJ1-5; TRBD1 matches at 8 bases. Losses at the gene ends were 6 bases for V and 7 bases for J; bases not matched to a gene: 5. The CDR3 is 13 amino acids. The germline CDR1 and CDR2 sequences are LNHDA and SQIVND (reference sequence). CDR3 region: CASRTGVMQPQHF. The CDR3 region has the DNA TGTGCCAGTAGGACAGGGGTCATGCAGCCCCAGCATTTT.

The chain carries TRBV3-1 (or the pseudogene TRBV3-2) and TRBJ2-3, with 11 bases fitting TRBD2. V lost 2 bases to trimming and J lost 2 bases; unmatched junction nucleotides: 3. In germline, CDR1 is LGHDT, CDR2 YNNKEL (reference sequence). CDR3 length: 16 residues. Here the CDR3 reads CASSQISGGATDTQYF. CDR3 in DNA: TGTGCCAGCAGCCAAATTAGCGGGGGGGCCACAGATACGCAGTATTTT.

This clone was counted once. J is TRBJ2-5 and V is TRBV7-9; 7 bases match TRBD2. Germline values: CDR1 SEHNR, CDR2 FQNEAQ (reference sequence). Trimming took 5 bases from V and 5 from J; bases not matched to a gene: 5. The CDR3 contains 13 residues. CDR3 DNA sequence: TGTGCCAGCAGCAGCACTAGCGCGGAGACCCAGTACTTC. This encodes CASSSTSAETQYF.

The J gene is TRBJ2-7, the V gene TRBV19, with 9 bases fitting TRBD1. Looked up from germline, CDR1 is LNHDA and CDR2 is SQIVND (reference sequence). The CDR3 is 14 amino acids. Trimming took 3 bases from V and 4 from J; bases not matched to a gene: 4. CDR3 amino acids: CASSIGTGQYEQYF. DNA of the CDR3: TGTGCCAGTAGTATCGGGACAGGGCAATACGAGCAGTACTTC.

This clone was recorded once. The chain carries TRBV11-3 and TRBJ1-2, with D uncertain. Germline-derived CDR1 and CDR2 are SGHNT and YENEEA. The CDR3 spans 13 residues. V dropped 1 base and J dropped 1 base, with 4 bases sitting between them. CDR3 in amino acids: CASSLGSNYGYTF. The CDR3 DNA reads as TGTGCCAGCAGCTTAGGCAGTAACTATGGCTACACCTTC.